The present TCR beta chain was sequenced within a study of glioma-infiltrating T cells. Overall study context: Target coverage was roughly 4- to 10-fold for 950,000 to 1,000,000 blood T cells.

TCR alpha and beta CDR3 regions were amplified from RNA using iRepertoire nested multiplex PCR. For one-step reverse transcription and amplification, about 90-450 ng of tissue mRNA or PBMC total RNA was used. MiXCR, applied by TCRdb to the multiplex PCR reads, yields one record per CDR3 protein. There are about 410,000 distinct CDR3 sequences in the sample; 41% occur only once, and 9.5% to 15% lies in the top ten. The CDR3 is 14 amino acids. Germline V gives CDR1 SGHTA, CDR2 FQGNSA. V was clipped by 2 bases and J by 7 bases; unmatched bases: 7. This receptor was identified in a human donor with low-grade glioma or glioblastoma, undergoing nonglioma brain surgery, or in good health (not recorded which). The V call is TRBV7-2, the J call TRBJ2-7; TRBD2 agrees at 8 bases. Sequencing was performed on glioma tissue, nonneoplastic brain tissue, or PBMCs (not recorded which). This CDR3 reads CASSLPGGPREQYF. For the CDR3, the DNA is TGTGCCAGCAGCTTACCGGGAGGGCCGCGAGAGCAGTACTTC.